This T cell receptor beta chain stems from a study of regulatory dendritic cells for organ transplantation. The V gene end was trimmed by 3 bases and the J gene end by 2 bases; junction bases not matched to a gene: 4. The CDR3 contains 16 residues. Germline lookup yields CDR1 KGHSH and CDR2 LQKENI. The count of this clone is one. Its antigen is unknown. Clones were read by immunoSEQ multiplex PCR, and TCRdb kept only the in-frame ones, dropping some. The sample has about 30,000 clones, roughly four fifths seen once. General study findings and limits: Regulatory dendritic cells appeared to expand memory CD8+ clones less than mature ones.

Sequencing was carried out using naive CD4+ T cells from blood. Subset noted: CD45RA+ naive T cells. This sequence was found in a human donor in good health. This sequence joins TRBV18 and TRBJ2-2; 9 bases match TRBD1. The CDR3 sequence: CASSPRGQGNTGELFF. The CDR3 DNA follows: TGTGCCAGCTCACCGCGGGGACAGGGTAACACCGGGGAGCTGTTTTTT.